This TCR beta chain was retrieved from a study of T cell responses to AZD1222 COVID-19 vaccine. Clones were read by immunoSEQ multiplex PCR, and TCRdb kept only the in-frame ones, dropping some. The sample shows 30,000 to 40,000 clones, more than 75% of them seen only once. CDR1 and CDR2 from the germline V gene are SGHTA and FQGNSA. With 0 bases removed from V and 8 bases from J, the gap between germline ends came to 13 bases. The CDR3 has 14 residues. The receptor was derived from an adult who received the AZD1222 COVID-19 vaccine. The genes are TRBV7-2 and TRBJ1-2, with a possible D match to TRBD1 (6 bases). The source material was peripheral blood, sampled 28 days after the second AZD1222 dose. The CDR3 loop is CASSLALRGGGYTF. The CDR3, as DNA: TGTGCCAGCAGCTTAGCGCTCAGGGGAGGAGGCTACACCTTC.